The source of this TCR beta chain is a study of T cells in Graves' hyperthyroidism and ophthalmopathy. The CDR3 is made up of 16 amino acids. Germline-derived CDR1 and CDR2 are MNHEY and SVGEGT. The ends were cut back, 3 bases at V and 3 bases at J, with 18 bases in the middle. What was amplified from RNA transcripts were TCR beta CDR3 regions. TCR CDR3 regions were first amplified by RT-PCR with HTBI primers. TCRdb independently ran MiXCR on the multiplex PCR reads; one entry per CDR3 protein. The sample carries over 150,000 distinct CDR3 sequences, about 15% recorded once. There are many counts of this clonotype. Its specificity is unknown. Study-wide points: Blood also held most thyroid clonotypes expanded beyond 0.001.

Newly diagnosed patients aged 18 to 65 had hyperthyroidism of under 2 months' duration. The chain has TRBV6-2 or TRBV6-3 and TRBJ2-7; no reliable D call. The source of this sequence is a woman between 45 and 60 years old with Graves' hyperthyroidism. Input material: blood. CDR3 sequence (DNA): TGTGCCAGCAGTTATAGACCCGGGTACATGTACTACGAGCAGTACTTC. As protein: CASSYRPGYMYYEQYF.